The present entry profiles one TCR beta chain with its context. Antigen specificity is unknown. Data came from immunoSEQ multiplex PCR; TCRdb stores just in-frame clones and leaves some out. The sample lists fewer than 100,000 clones, 85% to 90% seen once, with roughly 15% in the top ten. The germline V and J ends were trimmed by 1 base and 1 base, with 10 bases remaining between them. This CDR3 contains 15 residues. CDR1 and CDR2 from the germline V gene are MDHEN and SYDVKM. This specimen comes from a study of T cell responses to AZD1222 COVID-19 vaccine. Findings and caveats of the study: Distributed over spike, vaccine-associated CD4 TCRs predominated at 160-218 and 743-854.

This chain joins TRBV28 and TRBJ1-1; possibly TRBD1 for D (5 bases). The input for sequencing was peripheral blood, taken 28 days after the second AZD1222 dose. This receptor was identified in an adult who received the AZD1222 COVID-19 vaccine. CDR3 sequence: CASSLFGGPNTEAFF. CDR3 in DNA: TGTGCCAGCAGTTTATTCGGGGGACCGAACACTGAAGCTTTCTTT.